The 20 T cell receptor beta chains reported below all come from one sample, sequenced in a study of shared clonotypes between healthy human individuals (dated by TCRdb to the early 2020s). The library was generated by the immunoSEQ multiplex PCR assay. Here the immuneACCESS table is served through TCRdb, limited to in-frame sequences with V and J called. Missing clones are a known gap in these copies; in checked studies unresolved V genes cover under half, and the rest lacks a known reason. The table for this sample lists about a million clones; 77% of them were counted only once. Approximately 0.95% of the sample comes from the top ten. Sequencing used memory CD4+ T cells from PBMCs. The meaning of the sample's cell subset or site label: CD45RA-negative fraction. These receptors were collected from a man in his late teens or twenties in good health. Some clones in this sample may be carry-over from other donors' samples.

The CDR3 DNA reads TGTGCCAGCAGTCCTCGTGGGGTCAATGAGCAGTTCTTC. Protein sequence: CASSPRGVNEQFF. This sequence joins TRBV2 and TRBJ2-1; D remains ambiguous. Looked up from germline, CDR1 is SNHLY and CDR2 is FYNNEI. The CDR3 loop spans 13 amino acids. V lost 5 bases and J lost 6, with 11 bases in between.

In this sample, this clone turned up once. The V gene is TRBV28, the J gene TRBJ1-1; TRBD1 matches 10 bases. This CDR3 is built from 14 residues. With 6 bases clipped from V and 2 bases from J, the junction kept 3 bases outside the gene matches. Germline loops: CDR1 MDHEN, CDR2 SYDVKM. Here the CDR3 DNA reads TGTGCCAGCAGGGGACAGGGGAGTAACACTGAAGCTTTCTTT. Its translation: CASRGQGSNTEAFF.

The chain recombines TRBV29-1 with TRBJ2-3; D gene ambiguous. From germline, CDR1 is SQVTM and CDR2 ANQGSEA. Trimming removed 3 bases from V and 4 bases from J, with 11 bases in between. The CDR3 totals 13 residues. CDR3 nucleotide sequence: TGCAGCGTTGATGGTCGTGCGTCAGATACGCAGTATTTT. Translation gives CSVDGRASDTQYF.

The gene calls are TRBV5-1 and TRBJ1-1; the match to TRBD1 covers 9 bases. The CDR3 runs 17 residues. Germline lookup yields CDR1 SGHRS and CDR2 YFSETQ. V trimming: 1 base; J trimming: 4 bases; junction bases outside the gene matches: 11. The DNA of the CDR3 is TGCGCCAGCAGCTTGAGGCCTCCGGGACAGGGCATCACTGAAGCTTTCTTT. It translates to CASSLRPPGQGITEAFF.

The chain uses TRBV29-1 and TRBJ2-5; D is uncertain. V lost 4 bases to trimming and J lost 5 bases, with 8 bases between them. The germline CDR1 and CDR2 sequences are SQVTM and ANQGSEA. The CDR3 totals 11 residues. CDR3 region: CSVAIGETQYF. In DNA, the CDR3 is TGCAGCGTTGCTATCGGGGAGACCCAGTACTTC. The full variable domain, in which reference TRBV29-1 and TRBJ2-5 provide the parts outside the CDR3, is SAVISQKPSRDICQRGTSLTIQCQVDSQVTMMFWYRQQPGQSLTLIATANQGSEATYESGFVIDKFPISRPNLTFSTLTVSNMSPEDSSIYLCSVAIGETQYFGPGTRLLVL.

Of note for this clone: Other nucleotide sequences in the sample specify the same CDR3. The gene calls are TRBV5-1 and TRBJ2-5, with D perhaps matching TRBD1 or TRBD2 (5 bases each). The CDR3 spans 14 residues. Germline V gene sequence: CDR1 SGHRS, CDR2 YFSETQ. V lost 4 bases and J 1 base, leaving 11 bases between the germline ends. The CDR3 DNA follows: TGCGCCAGCAGCCCCCGGGACCTCCAAGAGACCCAGTACTTC. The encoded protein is CASSPRDLQETQYF.

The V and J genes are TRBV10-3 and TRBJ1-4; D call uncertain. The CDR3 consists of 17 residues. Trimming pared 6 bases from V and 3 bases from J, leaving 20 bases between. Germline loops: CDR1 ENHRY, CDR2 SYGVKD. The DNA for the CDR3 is TGTGCCATCAGCCCGGCCGGCCCCACGGTGGCTAATGAAAAACTGTTTTTT. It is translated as CAISPAGPTVANEKLFF.

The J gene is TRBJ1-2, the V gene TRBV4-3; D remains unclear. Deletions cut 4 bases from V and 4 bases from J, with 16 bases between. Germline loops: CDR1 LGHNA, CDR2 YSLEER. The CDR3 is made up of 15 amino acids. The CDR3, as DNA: TGCGCCAGCAGCCCACAACAGTCACTTGGCTATGGCTACACCTTC. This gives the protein CASSPQQSLGYGYTF.

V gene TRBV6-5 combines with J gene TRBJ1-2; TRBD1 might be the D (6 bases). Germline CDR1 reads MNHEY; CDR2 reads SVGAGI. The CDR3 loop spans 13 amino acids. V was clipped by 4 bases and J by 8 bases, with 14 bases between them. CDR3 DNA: TGTGCCAGCAGTTCCATACAGGGAACGGGCTACACCTTC. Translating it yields CASSSIQGTGYTF.

CDR3 DNA: TGTGCCAGCAGCGTACTAGCGGGACTTACAGATACGCAGTATTTT. Protein: CASSVLAGLTDTQYF. This sequence joins TRBV9 and TRBJ2-3; 9 positions match TRBD2. The CDR3 runs 15 residues. J gave up 3 bases and V 1 base, and 3 bases lay outside the gene matches. Germline values: CDR1 SGDLS, CDR2 YYNGEE.

As DNA, the CDR3 is TGTGCCAGCAACCGCGGGGCGGGGGGGTCCTACGAGCAGTACTTC. Translating it yields CASNRGAGGSYEQYF. The J gene is TRBJ2-7, the V gene TRBV28; 9 bases are a match to TRBD2. Germline CDR1 is MDHEN and CDR2 is SYDVKM. V gave up 7 bases and J gave up 1 base; unmatched junction bases: 8. This CDR3 has 15 amino acids.

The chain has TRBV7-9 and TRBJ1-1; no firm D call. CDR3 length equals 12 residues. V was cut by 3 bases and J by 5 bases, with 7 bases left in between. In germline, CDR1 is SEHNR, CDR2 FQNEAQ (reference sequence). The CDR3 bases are TGTGCCAGCAGCTTCGTGGGTACTGAAGCTTTCTTT. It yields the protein CASSFVGTEAFF.

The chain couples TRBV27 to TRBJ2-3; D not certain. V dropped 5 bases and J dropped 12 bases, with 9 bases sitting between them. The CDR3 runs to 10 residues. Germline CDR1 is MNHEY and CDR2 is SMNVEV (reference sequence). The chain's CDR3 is CASSLPVQYF. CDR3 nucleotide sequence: TGTGCCAGCAGTCTTCCCGTTCAGTATTTT.

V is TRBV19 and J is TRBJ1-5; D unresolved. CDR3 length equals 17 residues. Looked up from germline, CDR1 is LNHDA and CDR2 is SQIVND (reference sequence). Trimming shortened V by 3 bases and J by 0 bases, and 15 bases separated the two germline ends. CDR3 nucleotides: TGTGCCAGTAGTATCGGTGCCAGACGATATAGCAATCAGCCCCAGCATTTT. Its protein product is CASSIGARRYSNQPQHF.

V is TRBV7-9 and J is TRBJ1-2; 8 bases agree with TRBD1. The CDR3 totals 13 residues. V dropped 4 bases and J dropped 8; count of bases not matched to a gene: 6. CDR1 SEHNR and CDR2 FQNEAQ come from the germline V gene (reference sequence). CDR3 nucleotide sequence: TGTGCCAGCAGCTCTGGACAGGGTACGGGCTACACCTTC. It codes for CASSSGQGTGYTF.

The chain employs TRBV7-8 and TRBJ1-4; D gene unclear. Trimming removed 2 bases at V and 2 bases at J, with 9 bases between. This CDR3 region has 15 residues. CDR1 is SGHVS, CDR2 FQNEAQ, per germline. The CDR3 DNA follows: TGTGCCAGCAGCTTATCTGGGATGACTAATGAAAAACTGTTTTTT. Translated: CASSLSGMTNEKLFF.

Written as DNA, the CDR3 is TGTGCCAGCAGCAGGGACCCCAGATACAATGAGCAGTTCTTC. Protein sequence: CASSRDPRYNEQFF. The rearrangement links TRBV6-5 to TRBJ2-1; D might be TRBD1 or TRBD2, each matching 5 bases. V shed 6 bases and J shed 4 bases, with 13 bases lying between them. Germline values: CDR1 MNHEY, CDR2 SVGAGI. This CDR3 region has 14 residues.

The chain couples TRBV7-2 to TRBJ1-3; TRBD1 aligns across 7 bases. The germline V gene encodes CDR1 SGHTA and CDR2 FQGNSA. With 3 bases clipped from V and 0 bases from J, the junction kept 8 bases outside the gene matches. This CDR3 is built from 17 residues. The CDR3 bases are TGTGCCAGCAGCTTCCGGACAGGCGGCAACTCTGGAAACACCATATATTTT. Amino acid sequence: CASSFRTGGNSGNTIYF.

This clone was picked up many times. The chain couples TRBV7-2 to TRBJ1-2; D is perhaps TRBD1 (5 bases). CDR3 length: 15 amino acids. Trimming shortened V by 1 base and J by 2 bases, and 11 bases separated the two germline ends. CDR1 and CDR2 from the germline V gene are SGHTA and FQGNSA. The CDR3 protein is CASSLDPGRNYGYTF. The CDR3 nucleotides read TGTGCCAGCAGCTTAGACCCAGGGAGGAACTATGGCTACACCTTC.

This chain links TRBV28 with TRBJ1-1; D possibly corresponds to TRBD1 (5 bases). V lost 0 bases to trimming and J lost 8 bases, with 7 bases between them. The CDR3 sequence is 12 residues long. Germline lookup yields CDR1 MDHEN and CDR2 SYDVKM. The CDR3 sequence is CASSLWAGEAFF. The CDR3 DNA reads TGTGCCAGCAGTTTATGGGCAGGGGAAGCTTTCTTT.